This record concerns one T cell receptor (beta chain) sequence. Antigen unknown. RNA was isolated and reverse transcribed to cDNA, the sequencing template. TCRdb's copy holds only in-frame clones and misses some; the assay was immunoSEQ multiplex PCR. The data show 95,000 to 100,000 clones, around 55% seen once. The record originates from a study of CD8+ T cells in alopecia areata. Study overall: Treatment of the treated patients consisted of oral tofacitinib, 5 to 10 mg twice daily. Severity in treated patients was scored by percentage of scalp area affected.

The treatment is: oral pan-JAK inhibitor, 5-10 mg twice daily. Study results and limitations: Many of the expanded lesional clones endured in scalp and blood while on tofacitinib. In scalp, tofacitinib significantly decreased clonality and expanded CD8+ clones among the top 100.

The length of the CDR3 is 14 residues. V was pared by 6 bases and J by 2 bases, with 13 bases between. CDR1 and CDR2 from the germline V gene are SEHNR and FQNEAQ (reference sequence). Sequenced here: CD8+ T cells sorted from blood, sampled at week 4, from a patient treated with tofacitinib. The sequence came from a human donor with alopecia areata. This chain links TRBV7-9 with TRBJ1-2, with no clear D. In nucleotides, the CDR3 is TGTGCCAGCAGAGGGATTGGGGTGAACTATGGCTACACCTTC. Translated, it gives CASRGIGVNYGYTF.